The 22 T cell receptor beta chains listed next were all sequenced from one sample in a study of control samples from healthy donors and cancer patients (dated by TCRdb to 2018 to 2021). Libraries were made using the immunoSEQ multiplex PCR assay. Not all clones reach the TCRdb copy of this immuneACCESS table, which keeps in-frame sequences only. Checked studies attribute under half of the gap to unresolved V genes and leave the rest unexplained. The sample table contains under 90,000 clones; only one count was recorded for approximately 92% of them. More than 5% of the sample comes from the top ten. Sequenced material: blood. The receptors were gathered from a woman aged 55-70 years in good health.

The J gene is TRBJ2-7, the V gene TRBV12-5; possibly TRBD2 for D (6 bases). Deletions cut 8 bases from V and 0 bases from J, with 11 bases between. CDR1 and CDR2 (germline): LGHNT, FRNRAP. The CDR3 extends over 13 amino acids. The CDR3 here is CASSRGISYEQYF. DNA of the CDR3: TGTGCTAGTTCCCGGGGGATCTCCTACGAGCAGTACTTC.

This clone was observed a handful of times. The chain is built from TRBV24-1 and TRBJ2-7, with D perhaps matching TRBD1 (8 bases). V was trimmed by 5 bases and J by 3 bases, leaving 13 bases between them. Germline CDR1 KGHDR, CDR2 SFDVKD. CDR3 length equals 14 residues. CDR3 residues: CATSGNRGGYEQYF. CDR3 sequence (DNA): TGTGCCACCAGTGGGAACAGGGGGGGCTACGAGCAGTACTTC.

V usage is TRBV6-5 and J usage is TRBJ1-2, with 9 bases lining up with TRBD1. The CDR3 has 13 residues. V lost 7 bases, J lost 8 bases, and 8 bases stayed unmatched. Germline V gene data show CDR1 as MNHEY and CDR2 as SVGAGI. The CDR3 region is CASTRRTGEGYTF. CDR3 nucleotides: TGTGCCAGCACTCGTAGGACAGGGGAAGGCTACACCTTC.

This clone was recorded once. The chain links TRBV10-3 to TRBJ1-2; 7 bases fit TRBD1. This CDR3 has 15 amino acids. The V segment lost 3 bases and the J segment 13 bases; nucleotides outside the gene matches: 17. Germline values: CDR1 ENHRY, CDR2 SYGVKD. This chain's CDR3 is CAISDVRDSRLGVTF. CDR3 nucleotides: TGTGCCATCAGTGATGTTCGGGACAGTCGGTTAGGAGTCACCTTC.

The rearrangement links TRBV7-2 to TRBJ1-1, with 9 bases matching TRBD1. This CDR3 has 14 amino acids. Trimming took 5 bases from V and 2 from J; bases not matched to a gene: 3. Germline V gene data show CDR1 as SGHTA and CDR2 as FQGNSA. The CDR3 DNA reads TGTGCCAGCAGCCTAACAGGGGGCAACACTGAAGCTTTCTTT. It yields the protein CASSLTGGNTEAFF.

The chain carries TRBV28 and TRBJ2-7; no clear D. V shed 7 bases and J shed 0 bases, with 7 bases lying between them. This CDR3 has 12 residues. Per germline, CDR1 MDHEN and CDR2 SYDVKM. The DNA for the CDR3 is TGTGCCAGCATTCCCAGCTCCTACGAGCAGTACTTC. This codes for CASIPSSYEQYF.

The V call is TRBV6-5, the J call TRBJ2-3; 11 bases match TRBD1. V trimming: 2 bases; J trimming: 4 bases; junction bases outside the gene matches: 2. The germline V gene has CDR1 MNHEY and CDR2 SVGAGI. The CDR3 totals 15 residues. CDR3 coding DNA: TGTGCCAGCAGTTACGCGGGACAGGGGGCAGATACGCAGTATTTT. This sequence encodes CASSYAGQGADTQYF.

The gene calls are TRBV19 and TRBJ2-1; 11 bases map to TRBD2. The germline V gene encodes CDR1 LNHDA and CDR2 SQIVND (reference sequence). The CDR3 has 15 residues. Trimming removed 0 bases from V and 6 bases from J; junction bases left unmatched: 1. The CDR3 nucleotides read TGTGCCAGTAGTATAGAGGGACTAGCGGCCAATGAGCAGTTCTTC. This gives the protein CASSIEGLAANEQFF.

This chain links TRBV28 with TRBJ2-3, with 8 bases that match TRBD1. After removal of 1 base from V and 3 bases from J, the junction contained 6 bases not matched to a gene. CDR1 is MDHEN and CDR2 is SYDVKM in the germline V gene. The CDR3 is made up of 16 amino acids. CDR3 protein: CASSLYSGGQTDTQYF. CDR3 coding DNA: TGTGCCAGCAGTTTATATTCAGGGGGCCAAACAGATACGCAGTATTTT.

The rearrangement links TRBV5-1 to TRBJ2-7; maybe TRBD2 (5 bases). The CDR3 covers 14 residues. V was clipped by 3 bases and J by 0 bases, with 10 bases between them. The germline V gene has CDR1 SGHRS and CDR2 YFSETQ. The CDR3 reads CASSSFGSSYEQYF. The CDR3, as DNA: TGCGCCAGCAGCTCCTTTGGGAGCTCCTACGAGCAGTACTTC. Looking up the rest from reference TRBV5-1 and TRBJ2-7 gives the full variable domain: KAGVTQTPRYLIKTRGQQVTLSCSPISGHRSVSWYQQTPGQGLQFLFEYFSETQRNKGNFPGRFSGRQFSNSRSEMNVSTLELGDSALYLCASSSFGSSYEQYFGPGTRLTVT.

The rearrangement joins TRBV7-2 to TRBJ1-1, with D possibly TRBD1 on 5 matching bases. Germline values: CDR1 SGHTA, CDR2 FQGNSA. Trimming removed 4 bases at V and 5 bases at J, with 11 bases between. The CDR3 runs 13 residues. CDR3 sequence reads: CASSSDRGTEAFF. In DNA, the CDR3 is TGTGCCAGCAGCTCGGATCGGGGGACTGAAGCTTTCTTT.

This chain connects TRBV15 to TRBJ2-7; 7 bases are a match to TRBD1. Per germline, CDR1 LNHNV and CDR2 YYDKDF (reference sequence). The CDR3 extends over 14 amino acids. Trimming cost V 8 bases and J 4 bases; bases outside gene matches: 11. CDR3 sequence: CATGPGQARYEQYF. The CDR3 nucleotides are TGTGCCACCGGACCCGGACAGGCCCGGTACGAGCAGTACTTC.

The chain couples TRBV14 to TRBJ1-2, with D possibly TRBD1 on 6 matching bases. The germline V and J ends were trimmed by 4 bases and 7 bases, with 13 bases remaining between them. This CDR3 is 13 amino acids long. Germline V gives CDR1 SGHDN, CDR2 FVKESK. The CDR3 DNA is TGTGCCAGCAGCCGGGGACATGTGGGTGGCTACACCTTC. Translated: CASSRGHVGGYTF.

The V and J genes are TRBV18 and TRBJ1-1; D gene ambiguous. The CDR3 is made up of 13 amino acids. The V end lost 5 bases, the J end lost 1 base, and 8 bases lay between the germline ends. The germline V gene encodes CDR1 KGHSH and CDR2 LQKENI. The CDR3 region has the DNA TGTGCCAGCTCAACTAGACAGAACACTGAAGCTTTCTTT. Residues: CASSTRQNTEAFF.

This clone was recorded only once. The chain carries TRBV28 and TRBJ1-4; D remains ambiguous. Per germline, CDR1 MDHEN and CDR2 SYDVKM. V lost 5 bases, J lost 5 bases, and 21 bases lay in between. The CDR3 spans 17 residues. The CDR3 nucleotides are TGTGCCAGCAGTCTCCCCAACACGGACCACCGGAATGAAAAACTGTTTTTT. It translates to CASSLPNTDHRNEKLFF.

V usage is TRBV9 and J usage is TRBJ2-7; 10 nucleotides agree with TRBD2. The CDR3 has 15 amino acids. The germline V gene encodes CDR1 SGDLS and CDR2 YYNGEE. The J segment lost 2 bases and the V segment lost 0 bases, leaving 2 bases of the junction unmatched. The CDR3 DNA is TGTGCCAGCAGCGTAGGCAGCGGGAGGGCCTACGAGCAGTACTTC. Protein: CASSVGSGRAYEQYF.

CDR3 amino acids: CATSETGVRPQHF. The CDR3 nucleotides read TGTGCCACCAGTGAAACAGGGGTGCGGCCCCAGCATTTT. V and J are TRBV24-1 and TRBJ1-5; 7 bases are a match to TRBD1. The CDR3 covers 13 residues. The germline V gene has CDR1 KGHDR and CDR2 SFDVKD. The V and J ends lost 4 bases and 9 bases, in that order; junction bases with no gene match: 5.

The chain recombines TRBV7-9 with TRBJ2-7; TRBD2 agrees at 7 bases. Unmatched junction bases numbered 3, after V lost 5 bases and J lost 2 bases. This CDR3 has 13 amino acids. CDR1 SEHNR and CDR2 FQNEAQ come from the germline V gene (reference sequence). The CDR3 region is CASSRGTTYEQYF. The DNA of the CDR3 is TGTGCCAGCAGCCGGGGGACTACCTACGAGCAGTACTTC.

This chain connects TRBV2 to TRBJ2-7, with D possibly being TRBD1 or TRBD2 (5 bases each). Per the germline V gene, CDR1 is SNHLY and CDR2 is FYNNEI. Trimming took off 1 base at V and 3 bases at J, with 13 bases between the two ends. This CDR3 region has 15 residues. The CDR3 DNA sequence: TGTGCCAGCAGTGAAGGAGGGGTAAGGAGCTACGAGCAGTACTTC. This encodes CASSEGGVRSYEQYF.

The chain uses TRBV30 and TRBJ1-4, with 7 bases identical to TRBD1. CDR1 and CDR2 (germline): GTSNPN, SVGIG (reference sequence). J gave up 10 bases and V 2 bases, and 10 bases lay outside the gene matches. This CDR3 contains 14 residues. The CDR3 DNA sequence: TGTGCCTGGAGTTCGGAGACAGGGATCGGAAAACTGTTTTTT. It is translated as CAWSSETGIGKLFF.

V gene TRBV28 combines with J gene TRBJ1-2, with D hard to call. The germline V gene encodes CDR1 MDHEN and CDR2 SYDVKM. The CDR3 is made up of 13 amino acids. Trimming took off 3 bases at V and 7 bases at J, with 12 bases between the two ends. This CDR3 is CASSFPGISGYTF. The CDR3 nucleotides are TGTGCCAGCAGTTTTCCAGGAATTAGTGGCTACACCTTC.

The CDR3 region is CASSSGTGNQPQHF. The CDR3 DNA is TGCGCCAGCAGCTCGGGGACAGGGAATCAGCCCCAGCATTTT. The chain combines TRBV5-1 with TRBJ1-5, with 9 bases lining up with TRBD1. This CDR3 comprises 14 residues. With V trimmed by 3 bases and J by 4 bases, 2 bases remained unmatched. Per germline, CDR1 SGHRS and CDR2 YFSETQ.